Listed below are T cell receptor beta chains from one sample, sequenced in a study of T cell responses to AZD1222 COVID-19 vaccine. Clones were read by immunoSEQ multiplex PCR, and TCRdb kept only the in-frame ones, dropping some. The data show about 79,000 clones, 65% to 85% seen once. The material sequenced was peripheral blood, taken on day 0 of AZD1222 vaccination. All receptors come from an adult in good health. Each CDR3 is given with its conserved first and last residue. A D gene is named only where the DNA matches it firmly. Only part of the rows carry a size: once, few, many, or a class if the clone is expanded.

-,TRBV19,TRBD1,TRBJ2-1,TGTGCCAGTAGTACCCTCCTCCACCGGGACAGGGTAGGTGAGCAGTTCTTC,CASSTLLHRDRVGEQFF
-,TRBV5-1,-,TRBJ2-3,TGCGCCAGCAGCTTGGAGGAGAATACGCAGTATTTT,CASSLEENTQYF
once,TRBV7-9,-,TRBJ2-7,TGTGCCAGCAGCTTAGATCAGGGGTGGAACGAGCAGTACTTC,CASSLDQGWNEQYF
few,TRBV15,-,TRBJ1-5,TGTGCCACCAGCAGAGAACTGTATCAGCCCCAGCATTTT,CATSRELYQPQHF
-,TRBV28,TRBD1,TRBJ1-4,TGTGCCAGCTTGACAGGGCTTGGAGAAAAACTGTTTTTT,CASLTGLGEKLFF
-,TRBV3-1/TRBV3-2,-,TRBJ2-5,TGTGCCAGCAGCGACAACCGTCTCTCTGAGACCCAGTACTTC,CASSDNRLSETQYF
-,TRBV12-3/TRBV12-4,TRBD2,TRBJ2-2,TGTGCCAGCGGTAGCGGGAGCCCCGGGGAGCTGTTTTTT,CASGSGSPGELFF
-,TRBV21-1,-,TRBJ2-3,TGTGCCAGCCGGGGACTATACGGGGACGGCACAGATACGCAGTATTTT,CASRGLYGDGTDTQYF
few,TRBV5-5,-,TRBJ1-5,TGTGCCAGCCATCCCTCCCCCGGCCAGGGCAATCAGCCCCAGCATTTT,CASHPSPGQGNQPQHF
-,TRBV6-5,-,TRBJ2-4,TGTGCCAGCAGTTACTCTAGGGGGAGAGGAAACATTCAGTACTTC,CASSYSRGRGNIQYF
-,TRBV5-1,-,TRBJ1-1,TGCGCCAGCAGCTTGGAAGGGCGTGGCACTGAAGCTTTCTTT,CASSLEGRGTEAFF
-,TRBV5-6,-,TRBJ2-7,TGTGCCAGCAGCTTGGGGGAAGGGGGTTACTACGAGCAGTACTTC,CASSLGEGGYYEQYF
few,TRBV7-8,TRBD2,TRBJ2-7,TGTGCCAGCAGCGAAGGGACTAGCGGGAGAAGGCACGAGCAGTACTTC,CASSEGTSGRRHEQYF
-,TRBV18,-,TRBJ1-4,TGTGCCAGCTCAGTACACAACAGGGATGAAAAACTGTTTTTT,CASSVHNRDEKLFF
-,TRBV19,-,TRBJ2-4,TGTGCCAGTAGGATTCAAGGAGATGACAAAAACATTCAGTACTTC,CASRIQGDDKNIQYF
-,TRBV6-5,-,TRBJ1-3,TGTGCCAGCAGTTCGGGTTTGGGTGGAAACACCATATATTTT,CASSSGLGGNTIYF